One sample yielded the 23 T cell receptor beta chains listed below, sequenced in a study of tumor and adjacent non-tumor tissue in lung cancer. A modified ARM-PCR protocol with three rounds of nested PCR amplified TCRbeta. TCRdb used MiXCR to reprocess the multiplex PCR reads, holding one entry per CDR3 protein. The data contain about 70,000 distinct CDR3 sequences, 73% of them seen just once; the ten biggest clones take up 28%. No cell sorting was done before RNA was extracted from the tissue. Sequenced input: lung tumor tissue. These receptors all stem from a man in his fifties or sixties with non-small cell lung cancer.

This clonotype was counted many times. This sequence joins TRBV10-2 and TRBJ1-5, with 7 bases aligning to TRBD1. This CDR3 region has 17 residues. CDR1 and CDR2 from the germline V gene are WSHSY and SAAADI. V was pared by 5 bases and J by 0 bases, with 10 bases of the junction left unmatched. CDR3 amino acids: CASSNPQGDYSNQPQHF. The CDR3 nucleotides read TGCGCCAGCAGTAACCCCCAGGGGGATTATAGCAATCAGCCCCAGCATTTT.

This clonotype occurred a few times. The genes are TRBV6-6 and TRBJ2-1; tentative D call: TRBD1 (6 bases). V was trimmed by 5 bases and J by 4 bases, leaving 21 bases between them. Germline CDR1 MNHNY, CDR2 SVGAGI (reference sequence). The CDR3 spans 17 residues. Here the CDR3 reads CASSTPSDRRKYNEQFF. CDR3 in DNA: TGTGCCAGCAGTACTCCCTCCGACAGGAGAAAATACAATGAGCAGTTCTTC.

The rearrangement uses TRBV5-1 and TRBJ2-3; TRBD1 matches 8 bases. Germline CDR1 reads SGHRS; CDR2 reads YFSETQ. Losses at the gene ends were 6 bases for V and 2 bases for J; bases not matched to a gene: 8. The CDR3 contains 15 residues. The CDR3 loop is CASNRGEFFTDTQYF. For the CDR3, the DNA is TGCGCCAGCAACAGGGGGGAGTTCTTCACAGATACGCAGTATTTT.

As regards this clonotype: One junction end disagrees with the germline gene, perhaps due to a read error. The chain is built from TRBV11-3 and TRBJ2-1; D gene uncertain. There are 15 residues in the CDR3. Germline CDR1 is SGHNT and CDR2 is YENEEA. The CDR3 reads CVSSLGPSRGNGQFF. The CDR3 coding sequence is TGTGTCAGCAGCTTAGGACCGTCCCGTGGCAATGGGCAGTTCTTC.

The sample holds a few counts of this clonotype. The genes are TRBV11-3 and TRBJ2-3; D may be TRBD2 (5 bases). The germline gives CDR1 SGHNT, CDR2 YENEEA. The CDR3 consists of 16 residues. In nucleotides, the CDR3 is TGTACCACCAGCTCCTGGCTAGCAGATAGCACAGATACGCAGTATTTT. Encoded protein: CTTSSWLADSTDTQYF.

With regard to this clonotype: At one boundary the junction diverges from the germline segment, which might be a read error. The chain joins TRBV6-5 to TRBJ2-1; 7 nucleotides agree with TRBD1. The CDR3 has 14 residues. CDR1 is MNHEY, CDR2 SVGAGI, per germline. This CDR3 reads CVSRGQAAYNEQFF. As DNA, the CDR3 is TGTGTCAGCAGAGGACAGGCGGCATACAATGAACAGTTCTTC.

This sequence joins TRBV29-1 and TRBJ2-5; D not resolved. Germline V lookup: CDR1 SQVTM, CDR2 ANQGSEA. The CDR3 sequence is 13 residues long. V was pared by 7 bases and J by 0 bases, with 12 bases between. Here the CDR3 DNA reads TGCAGCGCTTCCGACCGGTACCAAGAGACCCAGTACTTC. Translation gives CSASDRYQETQYF.

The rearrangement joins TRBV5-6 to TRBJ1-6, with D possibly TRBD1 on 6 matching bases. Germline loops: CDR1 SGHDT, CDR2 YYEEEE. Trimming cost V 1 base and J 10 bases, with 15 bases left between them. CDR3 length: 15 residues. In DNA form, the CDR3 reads TGTGCCAGCAGCTTGACGCAGGGGAGTGGATCACCCCTCCACTTT. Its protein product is CASSLTQGSGSPLHF.

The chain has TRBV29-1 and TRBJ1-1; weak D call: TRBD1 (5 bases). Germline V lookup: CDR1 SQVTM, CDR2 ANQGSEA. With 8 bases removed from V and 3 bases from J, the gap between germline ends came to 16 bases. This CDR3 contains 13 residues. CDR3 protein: CSTSVWGDTEAFF. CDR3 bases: TGCAGCACCTCGGTATGGGGGGACACTGAAGCTTTCTTT.

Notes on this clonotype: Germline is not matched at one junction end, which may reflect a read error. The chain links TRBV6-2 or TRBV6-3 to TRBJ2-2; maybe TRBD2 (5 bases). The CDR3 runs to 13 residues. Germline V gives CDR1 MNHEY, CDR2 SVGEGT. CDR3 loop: CASSYPYTGEPLF. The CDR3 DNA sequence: TGTGCCAGCAGTTACCCTTACACCGGGGAGCCGTTATTT.

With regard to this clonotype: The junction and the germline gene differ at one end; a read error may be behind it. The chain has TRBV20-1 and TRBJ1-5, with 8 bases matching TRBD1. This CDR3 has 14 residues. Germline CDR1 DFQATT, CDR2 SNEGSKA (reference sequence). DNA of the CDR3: TGCAGTGTGTCCTACGGGACAGGAAATCAGACCCAGCATTTT. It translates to CSVSYGTGNQTQHF.

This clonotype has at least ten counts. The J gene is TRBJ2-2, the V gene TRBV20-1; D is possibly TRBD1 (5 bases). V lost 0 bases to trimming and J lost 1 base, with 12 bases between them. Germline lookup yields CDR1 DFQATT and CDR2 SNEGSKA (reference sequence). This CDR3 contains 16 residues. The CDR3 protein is CSARDMLGENTGELFF. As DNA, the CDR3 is TGCAGTGCTAGAGATATGCTAGGGGAGAACACCGGGGAGCTGTTTTTT.

The CDR3 here is CSAKDVPRDPTYEQYF. CDR3 nucleotides: TGCAGTGCTAAAGACGTTCCCCGGGATCCTACCTACGAGCAGTACTTC. This rearrangement joins TRBV20-1 to TRBJ2-7; D perhaps matches TRBD2 (5 bases). V shed 4 bases and J shed 2 bases, with 21 bases lying between them. This CDR3 spans 16 amino acids. The germline V gene has CDR1 DFQATT and CDR2 SNEGSKA (reference sequence).

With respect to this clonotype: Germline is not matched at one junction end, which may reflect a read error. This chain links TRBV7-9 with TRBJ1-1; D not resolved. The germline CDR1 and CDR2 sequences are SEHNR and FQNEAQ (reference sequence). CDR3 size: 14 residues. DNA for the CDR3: TGTGCCAGCAGCTTATTGGTCGGTGGCACTGAAACTTTCTTT. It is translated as CASSLLVGGTETFF.

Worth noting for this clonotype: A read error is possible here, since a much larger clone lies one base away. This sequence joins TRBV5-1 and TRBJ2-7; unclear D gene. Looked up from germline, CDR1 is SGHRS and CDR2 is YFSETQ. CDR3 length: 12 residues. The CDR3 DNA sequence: TGCGCCAGCAGCTTGGTGGGCTACGTGCAGTACTTC. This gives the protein CASSLVGYVQYF.

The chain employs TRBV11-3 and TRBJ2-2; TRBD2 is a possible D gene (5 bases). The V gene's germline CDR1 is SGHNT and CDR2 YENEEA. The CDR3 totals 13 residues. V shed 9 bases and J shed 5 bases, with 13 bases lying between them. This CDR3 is CARSVDFTGELFF. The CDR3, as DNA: TGTGCCAGAAGCGTGGACTTTACCGGGGAGCTGTTTTTT. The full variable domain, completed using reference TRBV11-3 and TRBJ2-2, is EAGVVQSPRYKIIEKKQPVAFWCNPISGHNTLYWYLQNLGQGPELLIRYENEEAVDDSQLPKDRFSAERLKGVDSTLKIQPAELGDSAVYLCARSVDFTGELFFGEGSRLTVL.

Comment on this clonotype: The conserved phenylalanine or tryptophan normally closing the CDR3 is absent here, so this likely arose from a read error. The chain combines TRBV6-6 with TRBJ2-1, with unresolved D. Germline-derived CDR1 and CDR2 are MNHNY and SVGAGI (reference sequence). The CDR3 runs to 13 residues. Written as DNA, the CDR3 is TGTGCCAGTAGTTCCGGGCCTGGGAATGAGCAGTTCTAC. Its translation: CASSSGPGNEQFY.

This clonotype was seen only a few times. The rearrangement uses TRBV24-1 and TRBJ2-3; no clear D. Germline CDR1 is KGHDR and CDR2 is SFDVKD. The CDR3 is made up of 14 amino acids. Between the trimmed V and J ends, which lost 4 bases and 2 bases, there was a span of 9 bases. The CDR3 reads CATSESTSTDTQYF. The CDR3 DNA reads TGTGCCACCAGTGAGAGTACTTCCACAGATACGCAGTATTTT.

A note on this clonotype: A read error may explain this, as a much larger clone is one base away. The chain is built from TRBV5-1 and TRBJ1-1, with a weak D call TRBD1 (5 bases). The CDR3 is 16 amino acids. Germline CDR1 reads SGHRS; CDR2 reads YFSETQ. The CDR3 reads CASILGGANMNTEAFF. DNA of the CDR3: TGCGCCAGCATCTTGGGAGGGGCCAATATGAACACTGAAGCTTTCTTT.

The CDR3 protein is CASSLVSRGYNEQYF. The CDR3 DNA is TGTGCCAGCAGCTTGGTTTCGAGAGGCTACAATGAGCAGTACTTC. The chain recombines TRBV5-6 with TRBJ2-1; D uncertain. The end of the DNA aligns better with TRBJ2-7, so the J call may be wrong. The length of the CDR3 is 15 residues. Germline CDR1 is SGHDT and CDR2 is YYEEEE.

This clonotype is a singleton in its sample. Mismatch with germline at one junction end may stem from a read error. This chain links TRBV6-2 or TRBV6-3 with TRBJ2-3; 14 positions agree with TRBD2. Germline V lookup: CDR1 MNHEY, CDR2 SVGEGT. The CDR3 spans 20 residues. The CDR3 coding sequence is TGTGCCAGCGGTTACCCCCGACCGGGACTAGCGGGAGTAAGGCTAGATACGCAGTATTTT. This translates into CASGYPRPGLAGVRLDTQYF.

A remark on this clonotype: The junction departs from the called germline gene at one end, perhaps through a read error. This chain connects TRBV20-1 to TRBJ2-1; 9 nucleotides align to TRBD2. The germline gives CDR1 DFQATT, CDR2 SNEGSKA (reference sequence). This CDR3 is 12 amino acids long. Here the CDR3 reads CSATGTSNEQLF. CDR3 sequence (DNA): TGCAGTGCAACAGGGACTAGCAATGAGCAGTTATTC.

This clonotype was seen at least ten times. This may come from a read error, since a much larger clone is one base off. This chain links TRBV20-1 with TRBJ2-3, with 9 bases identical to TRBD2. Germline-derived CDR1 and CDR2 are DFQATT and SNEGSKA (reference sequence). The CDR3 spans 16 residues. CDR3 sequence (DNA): TGCAGTGCTCAACACCCCGCTAGCGGGATCACAGATATGCAGTATTTT. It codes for CSAQHPASGITDMQYF.